Shown below are 14 T cell receptor beta chains from a single sample sequenced in a study of T-cell memory formation after mild COVID-19. Each CDR3 protein gets one entry after TCRdb re-called the 5' RACE reads with MiXCR. The sample lists about 140,000 distinct CDR3 sequences; about 6% were seen once. Sequencing was performed on PBMCs or a T cell subset sorted from them (not recorded which). Receptors were obtained from an adult woman who had mild COVID-19 (a few samples of this study predate the infection). Cell type and time point are not known.

This clonotype has only a few counts. V usage is TRBV18 and J usage is TRBJ2-1; D is perhaps TRBD2 (5 bases). The CDR3 loop spans 15 amino acids. V was shortened by 6 bases and J by 9 bases, with 21 bases between the two germline ends. In germline, CDR1 is KGHSH, CDR2 LQKENI. CDR3 in amino acids: CASSSLGRARSEQFF. CDR3 nucleotide sequence: TGTGCCAGCTCCTCCCTAGGGAGAGCCCGGAGTGAGCAGTTCTTC.

This clonotype was seen ten or more times. The chain joins TRBV28 to TRBJ1-1, with D maybe TRBD1 (5 bases). The V end was cut by 8 bases, the J end by 1 base, with 14 bases between. Germline lookup yields CDR1 MDHEN and CDR2 SYDVKM. This CDR3 spans 14 amino acids. The CDR3 sequence: CASPGGDGNTEAFF. CDR3 sequence (DNA): TGTGCCAGCCCTGGAGGGGACGGGAACACTGAAGCTTTCTTT.

This clonotype was detected a few times. The rearrangement links TRBV27 to TRBJ1-4; TRBD1 agrees at 7 bases. Unmatched junction bases numbered 10, after V lost 7 bases and J lost 8 bases. This CDR3 spans 14 amino acids. CDR1 and CDR2 (germline): MNHEY, SMNVEV (reference sequence). The CDR3 DNA sequence: TGTGCCAGCACCGGAGGGGGCGCCGGGGAAAAACTGTTTTTT. Its protein is CASTGGGAGEKLFF. Based on the CDR3 plus reference TRBV27 and TRBJ1-4, the full variable domain is EAQVTQNPRYLITVTGKKLTVTCSQNMNHEYMSWYRQDPGLGLRQIYYSMNVEVTDKGDVPEGYKVSRKEKRNFPLILESPSPNQTSLYFCASTGGGAGEKLFFGSGTQLSVL.

This clonotype appeared many times. The chain joins TRBV25-1 to TRBJ1-2; D is ambiguous. The ends were cut back, 4 bases at V and 6 bases at J, with 18 bases in the middle. The CDR3 runs 15 residues. Germline V gene lookup returns CDR1 MGHDK and CDR2 SYGVNS. The CDR3 spells CASSAKTGPWNGYTF. In DNA, the CDR3 is TGTGCCAGCAGTGCCAAAACCGGGCCTTGGAATGGCTACACCTTC.

This clonotype was seen more than once but under ten times. The rearrangement uses TRBV5-1 and TRBJ2-5, with D possibly being TRBD2 (6 bases). This CDR3 has 14 amino acids. V lost 2 bases and J lost 4, with 12 bases in between. Germline CDR1 is SGHRS and CDR2 is YFSETQ. The CDR3 DNA reads as TGCGCCAGCAGCTTAGTCCCGGGACTAGAGACCCAGTACTTC. Amino acid sequence: CASSLVPGLETQYF.

The chain combines TRBV12-3 or TRBV12-4 with TRBJ2-7; 10 nucleotides match TRBD1. The CDR3 is made up of 22 amino acids. With V trimmed by 4 bases and J by 3 bases, 27 bases remained unmatched. The CDR3 DNA is TGTGCCAGCAGTTCGGGACAGGGGATCTTTGGAAGAGAGGTTACTTCGGGCTACGAGCAGTACTTC. Its translation is CASSSGQGIFGREVTSGYEQYF.

This clonotype came up a few times. The chain carries TRBV5-1 and TRBJ2-1; 7 nucleotides agree with TRBD2. CDR1 SGHRS and CDR2 YFSETQ come from the germline V gene. V lost 0 bases to trimming and J lost 4 bases; unmatched junction nucleotides: 10. The CDR3 is made up of 17 amino acids. CDR3 coding DNA: TGCGCCAGCAGCTTGGATTCCCCCCAGCGGGATTACAATGAGCAGTTCTTC. Encoded protein: CASSLDSPQRDYNEQFF.

This clonotype was observed a handful of times. V is TRBV18 and J is TRBJ2-7, with D possibly being TRBD2 (6 bases). The CDR3 contains 13 residues. Germline lookup yields CDR1 KGHSH and CDR2 LQKENI. Trimming took off 2 bases at V and 6 bases at J, with 11 bases between the two ends. In DNA form, the CDR3 reads TGTGCCAGCTCACCAATGGGGGGATTCGAGCAGTACTTC. Amino acid sequence: CASSPMGGFEQYF.

This clonotype was detected a few times. The chain employs TRBV7-2 and TRBJ2-4; the match to TRBD2 covers 10 bases. This CDR3 contains 14 residues. V was pared by 7 bases and J by 5 bases, with 5 bases of the junction left unmatched. Germline loops: CDR1 SGHTA, CDR2 FQGNSA. The CDR3 sequence is CASTPGTSENIQYF. CDR3 nucleotide sequence: TGTGCCAGCACCCCGGGGACTAGCGAAAACATTCAGTACTTC.

In its sample, this clonotype was seen a few times. J is TRBJ1-1 and V is TRBV7-2; perhaps TRBD1 as D (6 bases). This CDR3 comprises 16 residues. Looked up from germline, CDR1 is SGHTA and CDR2 is FQGNSA. Deletions cut 2 bases from V and 4 bases from J, with 17 bases between. The DNA for the CDR3 is TGTGCCAGCAGCTTATGGGGTGGGGGGCAGGGCACTGAAGCTTTCTTT. This translates into CASSLWGGGQGTEAFF. The full variable domain, with the rest looked up from reference TRBV7-2 and TRBJ1-1, is GAGVSQSPSNKVTEKGKDVELRCDPISGHTALYWYRQSLGQGLEFLIYFQGNSAPDKSGLPSDRFSAERTGGSVSTLTIQRTQQEDSAVYLCASSLWGGGQGTEAFFGQGTRLTVV.

This clonotype was observed a handful of times. V usage is TRBV12-3 or TRBV12-4 and J usage is TRBJ2-2; weak D call: TRBD2 (6 bases). This CDR3 region has 16 residues. V lost 10 bases, J lost 4 bases, and 22 bases lay in between. In nucleotides, the CDR3 is TGTGCCAACGCCCTTTGGAGGGTCGGAAGCACCGGGGAGCTGTTTTTT. Amino acids: CANALWRVGSTGELFF.

The chain has TRBV5-6 and TRBJ2-2; no firm D call. The CDR3 length is 16 residues. V lost 4 bases to trimming and J lost 7 bases, with 20 bases between them. Germline V gene data show CDR1 as SGHDT and CDR2 as YYEEEE. The CDR3 DNA sequence: TGTGCCAGCAGCATTGGACCCCAGGTGACCGGCGGGGAGCTGTTTTTT. It codes for CASSIGPQVTGGELFF.

This clonotype came up a few times. The gene calls are TRBV20-1 and TRBJ2-7; 7 bases are a match to TRBD2. The CDR3 runs 14 residues. V was pared by 3 bases and J by 2 bases, with 7 bases of the junction left unmatched. The germline V gene has CDR1 DFQATT and CDR2 SNEGSKA (reference sequence). This chain's CDR3 is CSASPAGRAYEQYF. Here the CDR3 DNA reads TGCAGTGCTAGCCCAGCGGGGAGGGCCTACGAGCAGTACTTC.

In this sample, this clonotype turned up many times. V and J are TRBV9 and TRBJ2-5, with D maybe TRBD2 (5 bases). V shed 3 bases and J shed 5 bases, with 14 bases lying between them. Germline CDR1 is SGDLS and CDR2 is YYNGEE. The CDR3 sequence is 14 residues long. CDR3 nucleotide sequence: TGTGCCAGCAGCGCTTCCGGGATGGGGGAGACCCAGTACTTC. Translating it yields CASSASGMGETQYF.